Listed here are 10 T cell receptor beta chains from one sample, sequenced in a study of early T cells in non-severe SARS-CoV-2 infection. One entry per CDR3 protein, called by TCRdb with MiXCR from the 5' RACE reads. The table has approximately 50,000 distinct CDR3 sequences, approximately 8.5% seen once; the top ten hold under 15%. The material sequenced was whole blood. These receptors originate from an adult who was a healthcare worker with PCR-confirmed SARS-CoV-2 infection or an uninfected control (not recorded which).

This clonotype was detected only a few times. The CDR3 reads CASGPSNGRHEQYF. In nucleotides, the CDR3 is TGTGCTAGTGGTCCTAGTAATGGTAGACACGAGCAGTACTTC. This chain joins TRBV12-5 and TRBJ2-7, with D unclear. In germline, CDR1 is LGHNT, CDR2 FRNRAP. This CDR3 is 14 amino acids long. V was shortened by 5 bases and J by 5 bases, with 16 bases between the two germline ends. The variable domain in full, with the rest retrieved from reference TRBV12-5 and TRBJ2-7, is DARVTQTPRHKVTEMGQEVTMRCQPILGHNTVFWYRQTMMQGLELLAYFRNRAPLDDSGMPKDRFSAEMPDATLATLKIQPSEPRDSAVYFCASGPSNGRHEQYFGPGTRLTVT.

The CDR3: CASSPDPDTQYF. The CDR3 bases are TGTGCCAGCAGCCCCGACCCCGATACGCAGTATTTT. The rearrangement links TRBV6-6 to TRBJ2-3; D gene ambiguous. With 6 bases removed from V and 6 bases from J, the gap between germline ends came to 10 bases. CDR1 and CDR2 from the germline V gene are MNHNY and SVGAGI (reference sequence). There are 12 residues in the CDR3.

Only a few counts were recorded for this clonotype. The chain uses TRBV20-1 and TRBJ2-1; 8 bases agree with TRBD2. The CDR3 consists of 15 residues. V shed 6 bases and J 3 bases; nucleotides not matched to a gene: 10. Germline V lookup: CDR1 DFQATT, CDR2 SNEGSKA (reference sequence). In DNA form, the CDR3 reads TGCAGTGCCTTAGACGGGACTAGTTTCTACAATGAGCAGTTCTTC. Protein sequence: CSALDGTSFYNEQFF.

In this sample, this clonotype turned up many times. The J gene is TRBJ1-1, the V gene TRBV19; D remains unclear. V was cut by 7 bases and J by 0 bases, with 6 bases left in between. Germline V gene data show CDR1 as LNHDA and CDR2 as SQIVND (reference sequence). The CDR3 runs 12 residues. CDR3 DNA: TGTGCCAGTACCAACATGAACACTGAAGCTTTCTTT. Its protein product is CASTNMNTEAFF.

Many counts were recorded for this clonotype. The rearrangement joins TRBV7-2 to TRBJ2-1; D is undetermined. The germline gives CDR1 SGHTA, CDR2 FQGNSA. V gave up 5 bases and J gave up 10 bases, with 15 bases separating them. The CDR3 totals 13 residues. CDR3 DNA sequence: TGTGCCAGCAGCCGAAGTAACGGTTGGGAGCAGTTCTTC. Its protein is CASSRSNGWEQFF.

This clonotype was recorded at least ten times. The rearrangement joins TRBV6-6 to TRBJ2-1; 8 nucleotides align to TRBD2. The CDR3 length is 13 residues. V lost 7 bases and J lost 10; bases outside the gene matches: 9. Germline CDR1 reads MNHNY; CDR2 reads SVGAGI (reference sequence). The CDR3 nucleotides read TGTGCCAGCACGGGACTAGGGTTATACGAGCAGTTCTTC. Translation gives CASTGLGLYEQFF.

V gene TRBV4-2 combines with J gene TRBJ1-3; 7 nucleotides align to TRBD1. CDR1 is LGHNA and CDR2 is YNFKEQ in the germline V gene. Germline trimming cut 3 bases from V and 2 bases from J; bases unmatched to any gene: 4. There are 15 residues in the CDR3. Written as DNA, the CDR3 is TGTGCCAGCAGCCACACGACAGGGACTGGAAACACCATATATTTT. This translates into CASSHTTGTGNTIYF.

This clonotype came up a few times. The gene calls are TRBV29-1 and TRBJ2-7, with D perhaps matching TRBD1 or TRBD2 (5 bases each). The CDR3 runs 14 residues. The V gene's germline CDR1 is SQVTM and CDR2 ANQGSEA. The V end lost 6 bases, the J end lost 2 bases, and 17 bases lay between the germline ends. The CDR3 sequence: CSVSLGVGTYEQYF. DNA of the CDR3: TGCAGCGTCTCCCTGGGGGTGGGAACCTACGAGCAGTACTTC.

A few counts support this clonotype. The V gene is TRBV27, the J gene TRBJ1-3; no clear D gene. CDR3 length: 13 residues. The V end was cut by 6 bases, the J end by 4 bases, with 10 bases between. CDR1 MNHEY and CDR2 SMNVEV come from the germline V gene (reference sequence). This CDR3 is CASRTTPGNTIYF. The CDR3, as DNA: TGTGCCAGCAGGACGACACCGGGAAACACCATATATTTT.

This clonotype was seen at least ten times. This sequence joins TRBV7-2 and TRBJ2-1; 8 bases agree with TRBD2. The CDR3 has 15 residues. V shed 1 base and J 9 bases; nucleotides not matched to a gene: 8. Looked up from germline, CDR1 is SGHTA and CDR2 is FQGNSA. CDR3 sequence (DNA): TGTGCCAGCAGCTTAGATAGCGGGATTGAGGTTGAGCAGTTCTTC. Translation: CASSLDSGIEVEQFF.